This TCR beta chain was captured in a study of CD8 T cells in ankylosing spondylitis (dated 2017 in TCRdb). Regarding the complete study: T cell receptor beta repertoires were profiled in healthy donors and ankylosing spondylitis patients so that disease-linked TCR variants could be found. The full study cohort comprised around 25 ankylosing spondylitis patients and 85 to 120 healthy donors. Peripheral blood samples were taken, and synovial fluid was additionally collected from ankylosing spondylitis patients. Points the paper makes about the study in general: According to the report, matched synovial fluid samples from ankylosing spondylitis patients were significantly enriched for the disease-linked clones. Some motif variants were previously reported in synovial fluid and blood of reactive arthritis patients, suggesting common disease-initiation mechanisms. A CD8+ phenotype was shown by the disease-linked clones, which were found at relatively low frequencies in peripheral blood. Blood from ankylosing spondylitis patients appeared to be characterized by a TCR beta motif made up of several highly homologous amino acid variants.

After removal of 7 bases from V and 5 bases from J, the junction retains 11 bases not matched to a gene. The CDR3 goes from the cysteine to the phenylalanine over 15 residues. The CDR3 DNA has 45 bases and is translated from base 1. This clonotype turned up a few times. Its binding antigen is unknown. Per-base quality was not reported, and no clone a single base away is much larger than it. Sequenced using an Illumina HiSeq 2500. Quantitative 5'-RACE with molecular barcodes was the method used to prepare the TCR beta libraries. The study's own analysis went as follows. Disease-linked TCR variants were identified with a new computational method built on a probabilistic model of VDJ rearrangement. TCRdb passed the public sequencing reads through fastp at Q25 and MiXCR, retaining productive beta sequences. CDR3 protein sequences are deduplicated, and each keeps its most common genes and DNA. The V and J calls were not made by the authors but by TCRdb's processing. The sample table shows 700,000 to 850,000 distinct CDR3 sequences, and approximately 12% are seen once. The ten largest account for more than 0.5% of the sample.

Sequenced sample: blood, either unsorted or a sorted T cell fraction (not recorded which). The TCR comes from a male donor with ankylosing spondylitis. The rearranged chain carries TRBV12-3 or TRBV12-4 and TRBJ2-1; 7 of the junction bases match TRBD2. The CDR3 protein: CASTKTSRWDNEQFF. The nucleotide sequence reads as follows: TGTGCCAGCACCAAGACTAGCCGGTGGGACAATGAGCAGTTCTTC.